The entry below describes one TCR beta chain. As yet, its antigen is unknown. This specimen comes from a study of identical twins. Template switching (which added a universal primer site) was used, and cDNA carried unique molecular identifiers. TCRdb independently ran MiXCR on the 5' RACE reads; one entry per CDR3 protein. In the table there are about 720,000 distinct CDR3 sequences, 8.6% of which are singletons. The CDR3 sequence is 14 residues long. V lost 7 bases and J lost 4; bases outside the gene matches: 8. In germline, CDR1 is MGHRA, CDR2 YSYEKL. Study observations and caveats: Researchers reported weaker excess twin sharing in beta out-of-frame sequences. Analyses based on zero insertions could be partly confounded by invariant MAIT and iNKT cells.

In addition, the sample was reused for a study of yellow fever vaccine responses in identical twins.

What was sequenced was PBMCs. The clonotype was recovered from a woman younger than 35 in good health. V is TRBV4-1 and J is TRBJ2-7; TRBD1 matches at 9 bases. The CDR3 is CASTGQGQAYEQYF. The CDR3, as DNA: TGCGCCAGCACAGGACAGGGGCAGGCTTACGAGCAGTACTTC.